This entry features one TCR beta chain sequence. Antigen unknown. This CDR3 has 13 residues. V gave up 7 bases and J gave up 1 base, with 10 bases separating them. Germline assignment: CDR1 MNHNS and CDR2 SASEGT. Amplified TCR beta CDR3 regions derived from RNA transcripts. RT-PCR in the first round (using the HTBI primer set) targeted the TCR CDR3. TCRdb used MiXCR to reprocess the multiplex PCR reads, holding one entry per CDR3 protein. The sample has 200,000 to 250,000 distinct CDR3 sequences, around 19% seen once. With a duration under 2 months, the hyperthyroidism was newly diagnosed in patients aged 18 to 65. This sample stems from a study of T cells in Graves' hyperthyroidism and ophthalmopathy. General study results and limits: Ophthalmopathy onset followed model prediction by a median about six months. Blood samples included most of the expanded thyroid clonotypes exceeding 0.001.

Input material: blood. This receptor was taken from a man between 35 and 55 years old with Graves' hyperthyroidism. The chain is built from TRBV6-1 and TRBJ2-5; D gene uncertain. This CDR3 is CASMQLAQETQYF. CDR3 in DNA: TGTGCCAGCATGCAGTTAGCCCAAGAGACCCAGTACTTC.